These 5 T cell receptor beta chains came from one sample sequenced in a study of vaccination and CD4 T cells after COVID-19 (dated by TCRdb to between 2021 and 2024). Their antigens remain unidentified. The sample's treatment or condition label is to be understood as: roughly 10-day PBMC culture with coronavirus spike peptide pools or control peptides (ViraFEST assay). Library prep was done by PCR. The sequencer was an Illumina iSeq 100. At the Johns Hopkins FTIC core, DNA from the cultured CD4+ T cells underwent TCR sequencing with the Oncomine TCR Beta short-read assay. The public reads were run again by TCRdb, first through fastp at Q25 and then through MiXCR, and only productive beta chains were kept. Every CDR3 protein is listed once, alongside the most common genes and DNA of its rows. The sample table contains fewer than 10,000 distinct CDR3 sequences; only one count was recorded for about 50% of them. Jointly, the top ten make up about 12% of the sample.

The sequenced sample was CD4+ T cells from blood, cultured in vitro. Receptors originate from a human donor who had recovered from COVID-19.

The chain uses TRBV5-4 and TRBJ2-2; possibly TRBD1 for D (6 bases). V was clipped by 1 base and J by 7 bases, with 14 bases between them. Germline assignment: CDR1 SGHNT and CDR2 YYREEE (reference sequence). The CDR3 consists of 15 residues. CDR3 residues: CASSLKGGWGGELFF. CDR3 nucleotide sequence: TGTGCCAGCAGCTTGAAAGGGGGATGGGGCGGGGAGCTGTTTTTT. Based on the CDR3 plus reference TRBV5-4 and TRBJ2-2, the full variable domain is ETGVTQSPTHLIKTRGQQVTLRCSSQSGHNTVSWYQQALGQGPQFIFQYYREEENGRGNFPPRFSGLQFPNYSSELNVNALELDDSALYLCASSLKGGWGGELFFGEGSRLTVL.

V usage is TRBV5-1 and J usage is TRBJ1-1; no clear D gene. V lost 0 bases, J lost 2 bases, and 17 bases lay in between. From germline, CDR1 is SGHRS and CDR2 YFSETQ. The CDR3 length is 17 residues. The CDR3: CASSLALAVSDNTEAFF. In DNA form, the CDR3 reads TGCGCCAGCAGCTTGGCCCTGGCGGTTTCCGATAACACTGAAGCTTTCTTT. Full variable domain (missing parts from reference TRBV5-1 and TRBJ1-1): KAGVTQTPRYLIKTRGQQVTLSCSPISGHRSVSWYQQTPGQGLQFLFEYFSETQRNKGNFPGRFSGRQFSNSRSEMNVSTLELGDSALYLCASSLALAVSDNTEAFFGQGTRLTVV.

This clonotype was detected a few times. The chain has TRBV10-3 and TRBJ2-5; tentatively, D is TRBD2 (8 bases). The V end was cut by 10 bases, the J end by 0 bases, with 21 bases between. In germline, CDR1 is ENHRY, CDR2 SYGVKD. CDR3 length: 16 residues. The CDR3 is CATGGAGASYQETQYF. CDR3 nucleotide sequence: TGTGCCACAGGGGGAGCGGGAGCCTCGTACCAAGAGACCCAGTACTTC.

This chain uses TRBV2 with TRBJ1-1; D possibly corresponds to TRBD1 (5 bases). CDR1 is SNHLY, CDR2 FYNNEI, per germline. The CDR3 consists of 14 residues. The ends were cut back, 3 bases at V and 0 bases at J, with 8 bases in the middle. Here the CDR3 DNA reads TGTGCCAGCAGTGAGCAGGGTATGAACACTGAAGCTTTCTTT. It yields the protein CASSEQGMNTEAFF.

The chain links TRBV24-1 to TRBJ1-2; D perhaps matches TRBD1 (5 bases). CDR1 is KGHDR and CDR2 is SFDVKD in the germline V gene. Trimming stripped 0 bases from V and 9 bases from J, with 16 bases between. CDR3 length: 15 amino acids. CDR3 loop: CATSDLGTPRDSYTF. The CDR3 nucleotides read TGTGCCACCAGTGATTTGGGGACTCCTCGGGATAGCTACACCTTC.